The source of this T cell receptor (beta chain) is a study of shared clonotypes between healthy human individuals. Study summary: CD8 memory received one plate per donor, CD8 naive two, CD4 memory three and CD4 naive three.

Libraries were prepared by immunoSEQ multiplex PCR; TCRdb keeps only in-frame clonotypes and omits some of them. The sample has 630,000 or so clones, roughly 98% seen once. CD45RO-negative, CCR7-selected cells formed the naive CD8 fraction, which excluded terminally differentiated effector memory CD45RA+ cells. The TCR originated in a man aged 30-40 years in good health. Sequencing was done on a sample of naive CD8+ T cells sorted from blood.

The CDR3 protein is CASSPTPDNEKLFF. In DNA, the CDR3 is TGTGCCAGCTCACCAACACCGGACAATGAAAAACTGTTTTTT. This chain connects TRBV18 to TRBJ1-4, with D hard to call. CDR3 length equals 14 residues. In germline, CDR1 is KGHSH, CDR2 LQKENI. Trimming removed 2 bases from V and 5 bases from J, with 9 bases in between.